The 16 T cell receptor beta chains below all came from one sample that was sequenced in a study of memory CD4+ T cells and cytomegalovirus serostatus. The sort gate was single viable CD3+CD4+CD8-CD45RO+ cells for memory CD4+ T cells. Sequencing used immunoSEQ multiplex PCR; TCRdb keeps in-frame clones, though not all of them. The repertoire holds about 59,000 clones, with about three quarters as singletons. The sequenced sample consisted of memory CD4+ T cells from blood. The receptors shown here come from an adult in good health and CMV-seronegative.

V and J are TRBV11-2 and TRBJ1-1; TRBD1 is a possible D gene (6 bases). The CDR3 has 15 amino acids. Deletions cut 1 base from V and 2 bases from J, with 11 bases between. Germline CDR1 SGHAT, CDR2 FQNNGV. The CDR3 DNA follows: TGTGCCAGCAGCTTAGGGGGGGGCGAAAACACTGAAGCTTTCTTT. Translating it yields CASSLGGGENTEAFF. The entire variable domain, with the rest obtained from reference TRBV11-2 and TRBJ1-1, is as follows: EAGVAQSPRYKIIEKRQSVAFWCNPISGHATLYWYQQILGQGPKLLIQFQNNGVVDDSQLPKDRFSAERLKGVDSTLKIQPAKLEDSAVYLCASSLGGGENTEAFFGQGTRLTVV.

The genes are TRBV25-1 and TRBJ2-3; D tentatively reads TRBD1 or TRBD2 (5 bases each). CDR3 length: 18 residues. The germline V gene has CDR1 MGHDK and CDR2 SYGVNS. Trimming pared 8 bases from V and 4 bases from J, leaving 28 bases between. In DNA form, the CDR3 reads TGTGCCAGCGGGGGAGCAAGTGGCAGGTGGGCTAGGCCAGATACGCAGTATTTT. Its translation: CASGGASGRWARPDTQYF.

A remark on this clone: In the same sample, other DNA sequences code for this CDR3. V usage is TRBV6-5 and J usage is TRBJ1-2; TRBD1 might be the D (5 bases). Germline loops: CDR1 MNHEY, CDR2 SVGAGI. V shed 2 bases and J shed 5 bases, with 15 bases lying between them. This CDR3 has 15 residues. CDR3 bases: TGTGCCAGCAGTTACAATAGGGGAGGAGGGTATGGCTACACCTTC. This gives the protein CASSYNRGGGYGYTF.

This clone was picked up a small number of times. This sequence joins TRBV29-1 and TRBJ1-4; D is perhaps TRBD1 (5 bases). V was shortened by 6 bases and J by 6 bases, with 17 bases between the two germline ends. Germline loops: CDR1 SQVTM, CDR2 ANQGSEA. The CDR3 is made up of 14 amino acids. The CDR3 region is CSVTTKDIYEKLFF. In DNA, the CDR3 is TGCAGCGTCACCACCAAGGACATTTATGAAAAACTGTTTTTT.

V gene TRBV11-2 combines with J gene TRBJ1-5; TRBD1 agrees at 8 bases. Germline trimming cut 2 bases from V and 0 bases from J; bases unmatched to any gene: 6. CDR1 is SGHAT, CDR2 FQNNGV, per germline. The CDR3 extends over 17 amino acids. The CDR3 sequence: CASSLQGAGYSNQPQHF. Written as DNA, the CDR3 is TGTGCCAGCAGCTTACAGGGGGCGGGATATAGCAATCAGCCCCAGCATTTT.

This clone turned up a few times. The chain recombines TRBV9 with TRBJ1-4; no firm D call. The CDR3 has 15 residues. V lost 0 bases and J lost 7, with 13 bases in between. Germline V CDR1 and CDR2: SGDLS, YYNGEE. The CDR3: CASSVDPTGIEKLFF. CDR3 in DNA: TGTGCCAGCAGCGTAGACCCCACGGGGATTGAAAAACTGTTTTTT.

The rearrangement joins TRBV11-2 to TRBJ2-1, with 9 bases fitting TRBD2. Trimming at V came to 1 base and at J to 8 bases, leaving 6 bases not matched to a gene. The germline gives CDR1 SGHAT, CDR2 FQNNGV. The CDR3 loop spans 15 amino acids. CDR3 region: CASSLGLAEVDEQFF. The CDR3, as DNA: TGTGCCAGCAGCTTAGGACTAGCGGAGGTCGATGAGCAGTTCTTC.

The rearrangement links TRBV7-8 to TRBJ2-1; the match to TRBD1 covers 9 bases. The CDR3 consists of 15 residues. V lost 4 bases, J lost 5 bases, and 6 bases stayed unmatched. In germline, CDR1 is SGHVS, CDR2 FQNEAQ. CDR3 bases: TGTGCCAGCAGCTACCACCGGGACAGGGACAATGAGCAGTTCTTC. This encodes CASSYHRDRDNEQFF.

CDR3 DNA: TGTGCCAGCAGCTTAGCGCGTATGGGTGGCTACACCTTC. Its protein is CASSLARMGGYTF. This chain joins TRBV7-2 and TRBJ1-2; D is unclear. The germline CDR1 and CDR2 sequences are SGHTA and FQGNSA. CDR3 length: 13 residues. V was clipped by 0 bases and J by 7 bases, with 9 bases between them. The entire variable domain, with the rest obtained from reference TRBV7-2 and TRBJ1-2, is as follows: GAGVSQSPSNKVTEKGKDVELRCDPISGHTALYWYRQSLGQGLEFLIYFQGNSAPDKSGLPSDRFSAERTGGSVSTLTIQRTQQEDSAVYLCASSLARMGGYTFGSGTRLTVV.

CDR3: CASSLKVTETPPYGYTF. The CDR3 coding sequence is TGTGCCAGCAGTTTAAAGGTAACGGAGACCCCGCCCTATGGCTACACCTTC. The gene calls are TRBV28 and TRBJ1-2, with unresolved D. Deletions cut 2 bases from V and 4 bases from J, with 20 bases between. This CDR3 has 17 residues. Germline CDR1 MDHEN, CDR2 SYDVKM.

The chain couples TRBV15 to TRBJ1-3; D ambiguous. Between the trimmed V and J ends, which lost 0 bases and 0 bases, there was a span of 9 bases. This CDR3 spans 16 amino acids. In germline, CDR1 is LNHNV, CDR2 YYDKDF (reference sequence). This chain's CDR3 is CATSRDYIHSGNTIYF. The CDR3 DNA follows: TGTGCCACCAGCAGAGATTACATTCACTCTGGAAACACCATATATTTT.

J is TRBJ1-1 and V is TRBV19; 12 bases align to TRBD1. V was pared by 8 bases and J by 6 bases, with 22 bases of the junction left unmatched. Germline lookup yields CDR1 LNHDA and CDR2 SQIVND (reference sequence). The CDR3 sequence is 19 residues long. The CDR3 sequence: CASRPGTGGAKGLGSEAFF. Written as DNA, the CDR3 is TGTGCCAGTCGTCCCGGGACAGGGGGCGCGAAGGGGTTGGGATCTGAAGCTTTCTTT. Full variable domain (missing parts from reference TRBV19 and TRBJ1-1): DGGITQSPKYLFRKEGQNVTLSCEQNLNHDAMYWYRQDPGQGLRLIYYSQIVNDFQKGDIAEGYSVSREKKESFPLTVTSAQKNPTAFYLCASRPGTGGAKGLGSEAFFGQGTRLTVV.

The chain uses TRBV6-1 and TRBJ1-5; D may be TRBD1 (5 bases). The CDR3 contains 16 residues. Trimming removed 1 base at V and 1 base at J, with 11 bases between. Germline V CDR1 and CDR2: MNHNS, SASEGT. The CDR3 spells CASSEGTRGSNQPQHF. CDR3 bases: TGTGCCAGCAGTGAAGGTACGCGGGGGAGCAATCAGCCCCAGCATTTT.

CDR3 region: CASSSPGQPRYGYTF. CDR3 coding DNA: TGTGCCAGCAGTTCTCCGGGACAGCCCCGGTATGGCTACACCTTC. This chain uses TRBV6-5 with TRBJ1-2, with 7 bases lining up with TRBD1. CDR3 length equals 15 residues. The germline gives CDR1 MNHEY, CDR2 SVGAGI. The junction had 10 bases not matched to a gene; V was cut back by 4 bases and J by 5 bases.

The rearrangement uses TRBV6-1 and TRBJ2-2, with a weak D call TRBD1 (6 bases). Trimming stripped 7 bases from V and 4 bases from J, with 16 bases between. CDR1 and CDR2 (germline): MNHNS, SASEGT. This CDR3 spans 15 amino acids. Written as DNA, the CDR3 is TGTGCCAGCATACCTCCGGGACAAGCCACCGGGGAGCTGTTTTTT. Translating gives CASIPPGQATGELFF.

Only a few counts were recorded for this clone. The chain recombines TRBV14 with TRBJ2-7, with D unclear. The CDR3 totals 11 residues. V dropped 5 bases and J dropped 5 bases, with 7 bases sitting between them. Germline V gene sequence: CDR1 SGHDN, CDR2 FVKESK. The CDR3 reads CASSFLDEQYF. CDR3 sequence (DNA): TGTGCCAGCAGCTTTCTCGACGAGCAGTACTTC.